This T cell receptor (beta chain) was retrieved from a study of blood T cell repertoires in COVID-19. The CDR3 extends over 10 amino acids. The V gene's germline CDR1 is SGHTS and CDR2 YDEGEE. V lost 0 bases and J 13 bases, leaving 8 bases between the germline ends. The data were produced by immunoSEQ multiplex PCR, yet TCRdb's version contains in-frame clones alone and is incomplete. There are 240,000 or so clones in the sample; approximately 86% occur only once, and over 6% lies in the top ten. Sequenced input: peripheral blood. The rearrangement links TRBV5-8 to TRBJ2-7; unclear D gene. The receptor was derived from a woman between 65 and 79 years old with active or convalescent COVID-19. In DNA form, the CDR3 reads TGTGCCAGCAGCTTGGGCGGATACTACTTC. This sequence encodes CASSLGGYYF.